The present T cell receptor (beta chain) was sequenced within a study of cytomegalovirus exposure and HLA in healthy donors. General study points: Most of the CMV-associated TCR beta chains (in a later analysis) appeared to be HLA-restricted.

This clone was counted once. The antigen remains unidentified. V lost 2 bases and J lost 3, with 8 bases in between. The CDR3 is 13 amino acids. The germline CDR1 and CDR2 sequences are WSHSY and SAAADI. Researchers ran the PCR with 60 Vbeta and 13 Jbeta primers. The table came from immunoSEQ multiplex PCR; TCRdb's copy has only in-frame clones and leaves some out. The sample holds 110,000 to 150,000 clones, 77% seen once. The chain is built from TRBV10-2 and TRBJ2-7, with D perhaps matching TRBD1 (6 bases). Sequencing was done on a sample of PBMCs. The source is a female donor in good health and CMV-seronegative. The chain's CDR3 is CASSERRGYEQYF. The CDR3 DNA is TGCGCCAGCAGTGAGCGCAGGGGCTACGAGCAGTACTTC.